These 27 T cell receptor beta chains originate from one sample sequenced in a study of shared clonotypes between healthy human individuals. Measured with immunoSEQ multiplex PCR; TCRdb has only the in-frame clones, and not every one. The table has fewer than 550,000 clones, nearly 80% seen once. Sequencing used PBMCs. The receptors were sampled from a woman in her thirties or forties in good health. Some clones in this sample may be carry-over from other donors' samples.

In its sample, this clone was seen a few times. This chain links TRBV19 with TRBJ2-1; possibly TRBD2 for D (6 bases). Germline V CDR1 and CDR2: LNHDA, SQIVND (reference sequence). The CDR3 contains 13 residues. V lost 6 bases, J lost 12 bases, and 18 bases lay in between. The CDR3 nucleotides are TGTGCCAGTAGCCCCGGGGGAGGCGTGCGGCAGTTCTTC. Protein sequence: CASSPGGGVRQFF.

The CDR3 bases are TGTGCCAGAAGCTTGATCGGGACTGAGCAGTTCTTC. Its protein is CARSLIGTEQFF. J is TRBJ2-1 and V is TRBV5-3; D may correspond to TRBD1 or TRBD2 (5 bases each). TRBV5-3 is annotated as an ORF whose role is uncertain. The CDR3 runs 12 residues. Between the trimmed V and J ends, which lost 1 base and 9 bases, there was a span of 8 bases.

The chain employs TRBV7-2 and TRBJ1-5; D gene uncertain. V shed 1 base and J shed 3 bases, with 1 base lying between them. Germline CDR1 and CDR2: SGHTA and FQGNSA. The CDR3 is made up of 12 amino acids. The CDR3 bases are TGTGCCAGCAGCTTAGACAATCAGCCCCAGCATTTT. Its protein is CASSLDNQPQHF.

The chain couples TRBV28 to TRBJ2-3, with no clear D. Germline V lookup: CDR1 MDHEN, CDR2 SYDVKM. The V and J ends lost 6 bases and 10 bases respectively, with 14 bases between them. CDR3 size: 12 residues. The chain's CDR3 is CASSSPGFPQYF. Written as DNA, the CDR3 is TGTGCCAGCAGCTCCCCCGGGTTTCCGCAGTATTTT.

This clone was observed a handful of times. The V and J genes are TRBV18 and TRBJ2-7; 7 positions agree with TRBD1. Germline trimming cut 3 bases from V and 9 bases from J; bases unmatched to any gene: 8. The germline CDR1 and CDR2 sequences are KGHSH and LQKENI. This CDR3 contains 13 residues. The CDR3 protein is CASSPTTGDAQYF. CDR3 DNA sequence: TGTGCCAGCTCACCGACAACAGGGGACGCGCAGTACTTC.

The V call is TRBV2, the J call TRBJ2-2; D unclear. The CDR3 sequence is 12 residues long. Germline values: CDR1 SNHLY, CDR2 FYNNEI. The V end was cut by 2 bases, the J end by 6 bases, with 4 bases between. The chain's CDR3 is CASSEFAGELFF. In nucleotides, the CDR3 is TGTGCCAGCAGTGAATTTGCCGGGGAGCTGTTTTTT.

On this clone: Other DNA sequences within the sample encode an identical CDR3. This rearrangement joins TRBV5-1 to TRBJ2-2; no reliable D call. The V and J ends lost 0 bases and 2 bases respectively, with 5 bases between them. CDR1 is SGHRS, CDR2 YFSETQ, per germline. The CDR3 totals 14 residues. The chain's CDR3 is CASSLGTNTGELFF. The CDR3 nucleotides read TGCGCCAGCAGCTTGGGCACTAACACCGGGGAGCTGTTTTTT.

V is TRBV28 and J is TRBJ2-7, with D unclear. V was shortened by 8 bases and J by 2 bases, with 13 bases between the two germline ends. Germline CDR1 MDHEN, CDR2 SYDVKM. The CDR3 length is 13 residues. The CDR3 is CASSSGTTYEQYF. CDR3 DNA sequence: TGTGCCAGCTCCTCGGGCACTACCTACGAGCAGTACTTC.

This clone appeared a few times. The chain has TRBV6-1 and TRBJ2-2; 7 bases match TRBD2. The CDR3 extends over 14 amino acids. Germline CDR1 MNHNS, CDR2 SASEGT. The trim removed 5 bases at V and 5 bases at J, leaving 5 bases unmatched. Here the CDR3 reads CASSLAEGTGELFF. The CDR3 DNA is TGTGCCAGCAGTCTAGCGGAGGGGACCGGGGAGCTGTTTTTT.

The CDR3 sequence is CASSRASSSYNEQFF. The CDR3 bases are TGTGCCAGCAGTCGAGCTTCTAGCTCCTACAATGAGCAGTTCTTC. The chain employs TRBV27 and TRBJ2-1; D is ambiguous. This CDR3 spans 15 amino acids. CDR1 MNHEY and CDR2 SMNVEV come from the germline V gene (reference sequence). Trimming cost V 5 bases and J 0 bases, with 11 bases left between them.

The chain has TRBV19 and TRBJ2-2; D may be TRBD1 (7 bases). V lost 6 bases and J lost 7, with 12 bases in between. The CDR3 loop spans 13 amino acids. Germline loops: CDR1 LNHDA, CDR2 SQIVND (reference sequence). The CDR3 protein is CASREGAFGELFF. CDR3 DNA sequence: TGTGCCAGTAGGGAGGGGGCCTTCGGGGAGCTGTTTTTT.

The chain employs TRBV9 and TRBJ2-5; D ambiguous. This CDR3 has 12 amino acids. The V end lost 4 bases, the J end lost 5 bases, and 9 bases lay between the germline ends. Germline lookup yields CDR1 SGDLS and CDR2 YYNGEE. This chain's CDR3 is CASSPTGETQYF. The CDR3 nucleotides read TGTGCCAGCAGCCCGACCGGGGAGACCCAGTACTTC.

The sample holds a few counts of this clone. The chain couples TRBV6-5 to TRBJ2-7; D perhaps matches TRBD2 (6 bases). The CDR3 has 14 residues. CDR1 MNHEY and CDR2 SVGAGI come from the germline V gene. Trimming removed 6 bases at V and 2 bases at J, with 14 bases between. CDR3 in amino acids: CASRTGGVTYEQYF. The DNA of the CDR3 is TGTGCCAGCAGAACCGGAGGGGTGACCTACGAGCAGTACTTC.

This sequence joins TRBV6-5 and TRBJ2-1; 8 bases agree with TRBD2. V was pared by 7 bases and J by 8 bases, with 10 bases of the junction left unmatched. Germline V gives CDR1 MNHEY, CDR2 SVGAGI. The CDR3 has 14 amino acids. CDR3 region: CASTNSGSRDEQFF. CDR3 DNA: TGTGCCAGCACCAACAGCGGGAGTAGGGATGAGCAGTTCTTC.

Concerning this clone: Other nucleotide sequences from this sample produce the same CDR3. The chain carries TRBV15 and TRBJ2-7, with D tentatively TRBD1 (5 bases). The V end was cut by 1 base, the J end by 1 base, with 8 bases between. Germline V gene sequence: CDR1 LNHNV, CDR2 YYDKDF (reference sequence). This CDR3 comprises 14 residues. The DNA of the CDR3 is TGTGCCACCAGCAGAGGGCAGGGTTCCTACGAGCAGTACTTC. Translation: CATSRGQGSYEQYF.

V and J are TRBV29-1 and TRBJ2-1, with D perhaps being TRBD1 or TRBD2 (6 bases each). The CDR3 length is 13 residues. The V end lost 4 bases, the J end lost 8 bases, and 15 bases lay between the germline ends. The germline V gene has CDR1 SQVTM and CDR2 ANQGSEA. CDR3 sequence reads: CSVGFRGRHEQFF. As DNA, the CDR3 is TGCAGCGTTGGATTTAGGGGGAGGCATGAGCAGTTCTTC.

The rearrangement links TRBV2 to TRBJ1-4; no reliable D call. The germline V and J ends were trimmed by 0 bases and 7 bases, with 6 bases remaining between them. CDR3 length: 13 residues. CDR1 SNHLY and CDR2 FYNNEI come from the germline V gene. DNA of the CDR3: TGTGCCAGCAGTGAAGCGATTTTTGAAAAACTGTTTTTT. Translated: CASSEAIFEKLFF.

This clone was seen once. CDR3 residues: CASSEQRGGEQYF. The CDR3 DNA sequence: TGCGCCAGCTCCGAACAAAGGGGGGGCGAGCAGTACTTC. The chain uses TRBV10-1 and TRBJ2-7; D perhaps matches TRBD2 (7 bases). V was cut by 8 bases and J by 6 bases, with 17 bases left in between. CDR1 WNHNN and CDR2 SYGVQD come from the germline V gene (reference sequence). This CDR3 has 13 amino acids.

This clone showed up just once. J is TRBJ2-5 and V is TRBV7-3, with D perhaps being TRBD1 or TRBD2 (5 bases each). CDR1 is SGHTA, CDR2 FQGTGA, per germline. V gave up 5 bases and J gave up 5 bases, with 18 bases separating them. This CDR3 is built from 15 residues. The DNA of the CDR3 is TGTGCCAGCAGCCCAAGGGGAGCCGCTGTCGAGACCCAGTACTTC. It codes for CASSPRGAAVETQYF.

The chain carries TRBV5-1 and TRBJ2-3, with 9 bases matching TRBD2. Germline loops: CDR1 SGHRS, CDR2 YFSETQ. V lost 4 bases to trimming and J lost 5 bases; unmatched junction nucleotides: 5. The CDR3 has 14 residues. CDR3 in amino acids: CASSQGLAVDTQYF. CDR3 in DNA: TGCGCCAGCAGCCAGGGACTAGCCGTAGATACGCAGTATTTT.

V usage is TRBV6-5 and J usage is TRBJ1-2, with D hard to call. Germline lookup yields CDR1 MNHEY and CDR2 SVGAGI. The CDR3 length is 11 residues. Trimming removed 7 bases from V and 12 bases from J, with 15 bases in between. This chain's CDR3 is CASNPRRGNTF. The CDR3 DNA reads TGTGCCAGCAACCCCAGGCGAGGAAACACCTTC.

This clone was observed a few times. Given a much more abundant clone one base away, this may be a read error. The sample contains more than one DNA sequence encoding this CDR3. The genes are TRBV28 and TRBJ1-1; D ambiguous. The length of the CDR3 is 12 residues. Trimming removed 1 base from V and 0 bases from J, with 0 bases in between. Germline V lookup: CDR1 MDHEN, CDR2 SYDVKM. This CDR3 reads CASSLLNTEAFF. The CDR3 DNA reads TGTGCCAGCAGTTTATTGAACACTGAAGCTTTCTTT.

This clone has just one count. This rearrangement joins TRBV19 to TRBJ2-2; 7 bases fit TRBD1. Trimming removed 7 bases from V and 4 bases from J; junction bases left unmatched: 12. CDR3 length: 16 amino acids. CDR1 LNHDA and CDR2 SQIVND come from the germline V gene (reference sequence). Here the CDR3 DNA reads TGTGCCAGTAATATGGGGTGGGACAGCGGCACCGGGGAGCTGTTTTTT. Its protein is CASNMGWDSGTGELFF.

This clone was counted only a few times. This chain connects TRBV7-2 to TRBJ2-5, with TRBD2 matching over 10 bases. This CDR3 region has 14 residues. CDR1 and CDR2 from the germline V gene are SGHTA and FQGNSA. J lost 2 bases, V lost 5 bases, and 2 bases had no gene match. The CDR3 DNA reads TGTGCCAGCAGCCATAGCGGGGGGCAAGAGACCCAGTACTTC. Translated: CASSHSGGQETQYF.

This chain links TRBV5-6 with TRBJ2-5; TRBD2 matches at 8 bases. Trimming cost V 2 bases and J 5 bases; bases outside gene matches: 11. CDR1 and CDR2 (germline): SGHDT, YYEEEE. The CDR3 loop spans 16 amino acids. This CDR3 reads CASSFYPGGGEETQYF. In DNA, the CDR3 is TGTGCCAGCAGCTTTTATCCGGGAGGGGGAGAGGAGACCCAGTACTTC. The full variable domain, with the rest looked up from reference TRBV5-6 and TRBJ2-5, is DAGVTQSPTHLIKTRGQQVTLRCSPKSGHDTVSWYQQALGQGPQFIFQYYEEEERQRGNFPDRFSGHQFPNYSSELNVNALLLGDSALYLCASSFYPGGGEETQYFGPGTRLLVL.

CDR3 nucleotides: TGTGCCACCGCAGGACTAGCGGGAACCGCGCCCTACGAGCAGTACTTC. It is translated as CATAGLAGTAPYEQYF. This chain uses TRBV15 with TRBJ2-7; 12 bases match TRBD2. V lost 8 bases, J lost 2 bases, and 10 bases stayed unmatched. CDR1 and CDR2 (germline): LNHNV, YYDKDF (reference sequence). The CDR3 spans 16 residues.

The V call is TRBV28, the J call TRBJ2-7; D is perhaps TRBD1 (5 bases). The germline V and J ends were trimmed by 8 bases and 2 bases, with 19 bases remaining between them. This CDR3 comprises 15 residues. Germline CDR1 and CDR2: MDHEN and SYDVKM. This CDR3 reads CASGDLGAGPYEQYF. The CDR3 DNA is TGTGCCAGCGGGGATCTTGGGGCCGGACCCTACGAGCAGTACTTC.